These T cell receptor beta chains were read from a single sample in a study of shared clonotypes between healthy human individuals. TCRdb's table, derived via immunoSEQ multiplex PCR, lists solely in-frame clones and lacks some. The sample contains about 1.1 million clones, 60% to 80% of which appear only once. The material sequenced was memory CD4+ T cells from PBMCs. Every receptor here comes from a man between 18 and 35 years old in good health. Some clones in this sample may be carry-over from other donors' samples. Both conserved end residues are part of each CDR3. The D gene is left open where the match is weak. The size of a clone is reported for some rows only, either as once, few or many, or as a class for expanded clones.

d_call	clone_size	v_call	j_call	cdr3_nt	cdr3_aa
TRBD1	.	TRBV7-9	TRBJ2-1	TGTGCCAGCAGCCAACATTCGGGACAGGGCAATGAGCAGTTCTTC	CASSQHSGQGNEQFF
.	.	TRBV19	TRBJ1-5	TGTGCCAGTATGGGCTTGGGGCAGCCCCAGCATTTT	CASMGLGQPQHF
.	.	TRBV5-1	TRBJ1-3	TGCGCCAGCAGTTTGGGGAGCCCTGGAAACACCATATATTTT	CASSLGSPGNTIYF
TRBD2	.	TRBV18	TRBJ2-3	TGTGCCAGCTCACCTCAACTAGCGGGAGTGGCAGATACGCAGTATTTT	CASSPQLAGVADTQYF
TRBD2	once	TRBV5-1	TRBJ2-2	TGCGCCAGCAGCTTGGCCGAGAGCGGGAGGGTCCCCGGGGAGCTGTTTTTT	CASSLAESGRVPGELFF
TRBD1	.	TRBV11-2	TRBJ1-5	TGTGCCAGCAGCACCGACAGGGGGCGGGGCAATCAGCCCCAGCATTTT	CASSTDRGRGNQPQHF
TRBD1	.	TRBV10-3	TRBJ1-2	TGTGCCATCAGCAGGACAGGGGGGGATCAGGGCTACACCTTC	CAISRTGGDQGYTF
.	.	TRBV5-1	TRBJ2-3	TGCGCCAGCAGCTTGGGCGAGCCTAGCACAGATACGCAGTATTTT	CASSLGEPSTDTQYF
TRBD1	.	TRBV28	TRBJ1-2	TGTGCCAGCAGTTCCCCGACAGGGGTCGGCTATGGCTACACCTTC	CASSSPTGVGYGYTF
.	.	TRBV28	TRBJ2-3	TGTGCCAGCAGTTTCTGGGGCGTAGGGACAGATACGCAGTATTTT	CASSFWGVGTDTQYF
TRBD1	.	TRBV5-1	TRBJ1-5	TGCGCCAGCAGCTCGGTCGGACAGGGGGAAAATCAGCCCCAGCATTTT	CASSSVGQGENQPQHF
.	many	TRBV30	TRBJ1-1	TGTGCCTCCAAATTCCGGGGGCAAGCTTTCTTT	CASKFRGQAFF
.	.	TRBV6-6	TRBJ1-2	TGTGCCAGCAGTTACATGGGGGCCAACTATGGCTACACCTTC	CASSYMGANYGYTF
TRBD1	.	TRBV27	TRBJ1-2	TGTGCCAGCAGTAGCGGACAGGGGTCCCCGGTAGGTTATGGCTACACCTTC	CASSSGQGSPVGYGYTF
TRBD2	.	TRBV9	TRBJ2-3	TGTGCCAGCAGCGCCCCAACTAGCGCCAGCACAGATACGCAGTATTTT	CASSAPTSASTDTQYF
.	.	TRBV25-1	TRBJ2-3	TGTGCCAGCAGTGAGGGATTCAATAAAGGGGATACGCAGTATTTT	CASSEGFNKGDTQYF
TRBD1	.	TRBV7-3	TRBJ2-7	TGTGCCAGCAACCCGGGACAGGGGTCCCACGAGCAGTACTTC	CASNPGQGSHEQYF
.	.	TRBV6-5	TRBJ2-1	TGTGCCAGGCGGGGCGGCTGTGAGCAGTTCTTC	CARRGGCEQFF
TRBD2	.	TRBV5-6	TRBJ2-3	TGTGCCAGCAGCTTGGCCCGGACTAGCGGACGCACAGATACGCAGTATTTT	CASSLARTSGRTDTQYF
.	few	TRBV20-1	TRBJ2-5	TGCAGTGCTAGAGATCAAGAGACCCAGTACTTC	CSARDQETQYF
.	.	TRBV19	TRBJ1-2	TGTGCCAGTAGCCAATCAGGGAGTAACTATGGCTACACCTTC	CASSQSGSNYGYTF
.	.	TRBV25-1	TRBJ2-7	TGTGCCAGCAGTGACTCCGGGGGCAGGGGATTTTACGAGCAGTACTTC	CASSDSGGRGFYEQYF
.	.	TRBV7-9	TRBJ2-7	TGTGCCAGCAGTTCGCCGGGACAACCCTACGAGCAGTACTTC	CASSSPGQPYEQYF
TRBD1	.	TRBV5-1	TRBJ2-7	TGCGCCAGCAGCTTGGTTCCAGGGGGCCAAGGCGAGCAGTACTTC	CASSLVPGGQGEQYF
.	.	TRBV5-1	TRBJ2-1	TGCGCCAGCAGCGGTCAGGGAAAGGGGATTTACAATGAGCAGTTCTTC	CASSGQGKGIYNEQFF
.	.	TRBV6-5	TRBJ1-1	TGTGCCAGCGCCCATACCGGCGCTGAAGCTTTCTTT	CASAHTGAEAFF